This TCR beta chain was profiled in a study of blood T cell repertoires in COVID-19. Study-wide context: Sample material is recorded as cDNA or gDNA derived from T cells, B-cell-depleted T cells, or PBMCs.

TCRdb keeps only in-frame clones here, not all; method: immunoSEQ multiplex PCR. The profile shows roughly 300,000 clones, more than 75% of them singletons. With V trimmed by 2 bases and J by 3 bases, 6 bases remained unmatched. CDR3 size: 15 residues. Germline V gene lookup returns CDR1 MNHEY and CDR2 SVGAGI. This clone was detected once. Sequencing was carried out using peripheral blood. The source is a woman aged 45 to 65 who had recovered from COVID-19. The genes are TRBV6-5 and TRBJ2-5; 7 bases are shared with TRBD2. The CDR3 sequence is CASSYVSGAKETQYF. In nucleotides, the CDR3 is TGTGCCAGCAGTTACGTCAGCGGGGCCAAAGAGACCCAGTACTTC.